Listed below are T cell receptor beta chains from one sample, sequenced in a study of CD4 T cells in relation to SARS-CoV-2 and coronaviruses. The antigens of these receptors remain unknown. The table came from immunoSEQ multiplex PCR; TCRdb's copy has only in-frame clones and leaves some out. The sample has about 35,000 clones, around 77% seen once; the top ten hold around 21%. The sample taken for sequencing was memory CD4+ T cells from PBMCs, cultured in vitro. The source of these receptors is an adult with COVID-19. CDR3s include the opening cysteine and the closing phenylalanine or tryptophan. A D gene is named only where the DNA matches it firmly. Some rows have no size entry. The others give once, few or many, or a class for an expanded clone.

>TRBV5-4|TRBD1|TRBJ2-2|NA
CASSRAGTGLTGELFF
TGTGCCAGCAGCCGGGCCGGGACAGGGCTCACCGGGGAGCTGTTTTTT
>TRBV5-4|NA|TRBJ2-1|NA
CASSTYRRDYEQFF
TGTGCCAGCAGCACCTACCGCCGGGACTATGAGCAGTTCTTC
>TRBV12-3/TRBV12-4|NA|TRBJ2-7|NA
CASSFGGFEQYF
TGTGCCAGCAGTTTTGGGGGGTTCGAGCAGTACTTC
>TRBV18|NA|TRBJ2-5|NA
CASSPRSLAASQETQYF
TGTGCCAGCTCACCCCGTTCGTTAGCGGCTTCTCAAGAGACCCAGTACTTC
>TRBV4-2|NA|TRBJ2-1|NA
CASSQGTRRLYNEQFF
TGTGCCAGCAGCCAAGGGACGCGGCGCCTATACAATGAGCAGTTCTTC
>TRBV2|NA|TRBJ1-5|NA
CASSTNKRPQHF
TGTGCCAGCAGTACGAATAAACGGCCCCAGCATTTT
>TRBV7-2|TRBD2|TRBJ2-7|NA
CASSLAASGPYEQYF
TGTGCCAGCAGCTTAGCGGCTAGCGGGCCTTACGAGCAGTACTTC
>TRBV7-9|TRBD1|TRBJ2-3|NA
CAINRKGTGSDTQYF
TGTGCCATCAACAGAAAGGGGACAGGGTCAGATACGCAGTATTTT
>TRBV7-2|NA|TRBJ2-2|NA
CASSLFITGELFF
TGTGCCAGCAGCTTATTCATCACCGGGGAGCTGTTTTTT
>TRBV6-6|NA|TRBJ2-7|NA
CASSYSRGAYF
TGTGCCAGCAGTTACTCAAGGGGGGCGTACTTC
>TRBV24-1|NA|TRBJ2-3|NA
CATSEGPYTDTQYF
TGTGCCACCAGTGAAGGGCCGTACACAGATACGCAGTATTTT
>TRBV11-2|NA|TRBJ2-5|NA
CASSVGWETQYF
TGTGCCAGCAGCGTAGGGTGGGAGACCCAGTACTTC
>TRBV28|NA|TRBJ1-3|NA
CASSRTGTVESGNTIYF
TGTGCCAGCAGCCGTACCGGGACGGTCGAATCTGGAAACACCATATATTTT
>TRBV10-1|NA|TRBJ2-2|NA
CASSDWNTGELFF
TGCGCCAGCAGTGACTGGAACACCGGGGAGCTGTTTTTT
>TRBV2|NA|TRBJ1-5|NA
CASSDLEINQPQHF
TGTGCCAGCAGTGATCTGGAGATTAATCAGCCCCAGCATTTT
>TRBV5-4|TRBD1|TRBJ1-2|NA
CASSLNRGREGYTF
TGTGCCAGCAGCTTGAACAGGGGGCGGGAGGGCTACACCTTC
>TRBV4-1|NA|TRBJ2-5|NA
CASSQDPGPATQYF
TGCGCCAGCAGCCAAGATCCGGGCCCGGCGACCCAGTACTTC
>TRBV27|NA|TRBJ2-2|NA
CASSFLSTGELFF
TGTGCCAGCAGTTTTCTCTCCACCGGGGAGCTGTTTTTT
>TRBV6-5|TRBD1|TRBJ1-4|few
CASAPGGISEKLFF
TGTGCCTCCGCGCCAGGGGGAATAAGCGAAAAACTGTTTTTT
>TRBV30|TRBD2|TRBJ2-1|few
CAYQLAGVLSEQFF
TGTGCCTACCAACTAGCGGGAGTTCTCTCTGAGCAGTTCTTC
>TRBV15|NA|TRBJ2-3|NA
CATSRGSGGGTDTQYF
TGTGCCACCAGCAGAGGGTCAGGGGGAGGGACAGATACGCAGTATTTT
>TRBV11-2|NA|TRBJ2-5|NA
CASSLDLQETQYF
TGTGCCAGCAGCTTAGATCTTCAGGAGACCCAGTACTTC
>TRBV3-1/TRBV3-2|TRBD1|TRBJ2-2|NA
CASSRTGLATGELFF
TGTGCCAGCAGCCGGACAGGGCTTGCCACCGGGGAGCTGTTTTTT
>TRBV6-5|TRBD2|TRBJ2-5|NA
CASSYRRLAGETQYF
TGTGCCAGCAGTTACCGTAGACTAGCGGGCGAGACCCAGTACTTC
>TRBV19|NA|TRBJ2-1|NA
CASSIGSGVGSGEQFF
TGTGCCAGTAGTATTGGTTCAGGGGTGGGGAGCGGTGAGCAGTTCTTC
>TRBV7-3|TRBD2|TRBJ2-2|NA
CASALAGGYTGELFF
TGTGCCAGCGCCTTGGCGGGAGGGTACACCGGGGAGCTGTTTTTT
>TRBV4-1|TRBD1|TRBJ1-3|NA
CASSQDHRGLGNTIYF
TGCGCCAGCAGCCAAGATCACAGGGGGTTGGGAAACACCATATATTTT
>TRBV7-8|NA|TRBJ2-1|NA
CASSPRQIYNEQFF
TGTGCCAGCAGCCCCAGACAAATCTACAATGAGCAGTTCTTC
>TRBV28|NA|TRBJ2-5|NA
CASSLMRVETQYF
TGTGCCAGCAGTTTAATGAGGGTAGAGACCCAGTACTTC
>TRBV6-2/TRBV6-3|TRBD1|TRBJ2-2|NA
CASSYSGQGARRRELFF
TGTGCCAGCAGTTACTCGGGACAGGGGGCGCGGAGGCGGGAGCTGTTTTTT
>TRBV2|NA|TRBJ2-5|NA
CASSEPLGTEETQYF
TGTGCCAGCAGTGAACCCCTGGGGACTGAAGAGACCCAGTACTTC
>TRBV28|NA|TRBJ1-5|once
CASSFGVNQPQHF
TGTGCCAGCAGTTTCGGGGTCAATCAGCCCCAGCATTTT
>TRBV27|NA|TRBJ2-1|few
CASSFQGGRKQFF
TGTGCCAGCAGTTTCCAGGGCGGACGAAAGCAGTTCTTC
>TRBV24-1|NA|TRBJ2-3|NA
CATSDSFTQYF
TGTGCCACCAGTGACTCCTTTACGCAGTATTTT
>TRBV9|NA|TRBJ2-7|once
CASSVGWEDRLLVHEQYF
TGTGCCAGCAGCGTAGGATGGGAGGACAGGTTATTGGTCCACGAGCAGTACTTC
>TRBV30|NA|TRBJ2-3|NA
CAWSEQADTQYF
TGTGCCTGGAGCGAGCAGGCAGATACGCAGTATTTT
>TRBV27|NA|TRBJ2-7|NA
CASSARPYEQYF
TGTGCCAGCAGTGCCCGCCCCTACGAGCAGTACTTC
>TRBV11-2|NA|TRBJ2-7|NA
CASSSFWDTRKYF
TGTGCCAGCAGTTCCTTTTGGGACACGCGGAAGTACTTC
>TRBV7-6|NA|TRBJ2-3|NA
CASSLGSGADTQYF
TGTGCCAGCAGCTTAGGCTCGGGCGCAGATACGCAGTATTTT
>TRBV6-4|NA|TRBJ1-6|NA
CASSDRSNSPLHF
TGTGCCAGCAGCGACAGGTCTAATTCACCCCTCCACTTT